This T cell receptor (beta chain) was identified during a study of T cell changes during pregnancy in multiple sclerosis (dated by TCRdb to between 2018 and 2020). Notes on the research overall: In women with multiple sclerosis, the researchers looked at how the T cell repertoire shifted as pregnancy progressed.

The library was obtained by the immunoSEQ multiplex PCR assay. In its TCRdb copy, this immuneACCESS table keeps in-frame sequences only and misses some clones. Where compared with another copy, unresolved V genes explain less than half of these, and the others have no known cause. In this sample the table shows about 87,000 clones, 93% of which occur a single time. Together, the top ten hold less than 1.5% of the sample. Reading the germline V gene gives CDR1 SGDLS and CDR2 YYNGEE. The CDR3 spans 15 residues, from the cysteine through the phenylalanine. Left in the record is the CDR3 DNA by itself, 45 bases read in frame from the first base. V trim: 4 bases; J trim: 9 bases; unmatched bases: 11. With regard to this clone: Its antigen remains unidentified. Base qualities were left out, and no much larger clone turns up one base away.

The chain is assembled from TRBV9 and TRBJ2-1, with 9 central nucleotides matching TRBD2. Sequences were derived from peripheral blood, sampled in the third trimester of pregnancy. This sequence was found in a female donor in good health, enrolled as a control in a pregnancy study. For the CDR3, the sequence is CASSPLAGRGTEQFF. The DNA reads TGTGCCAGCAGCCCTCTAGCGGGGAGGGGTACTGAGCAGTTCTTC.